This TCR beta chain was sequenced for a study of neurological immune-mediated disorders. cDNA synthesis was performed by 5'RACE with 10-nucleotide random UMIs. Over 190 million TCR-beta sequences from 15-18 subjects were obtained in each sequencing run. MiXCR, run by TCRdb on the 5' RACE reads, gives a single entry per CDR3 protein. This table holds roughly 34,000 distinct CDR3 sequences, under 6% found once. The controls, all healthy individuals, were blood bank volunteers in Maryland, USA. Unsorted libraries were generated from 2 million PBMCs. These cells had been stored in RNAlater at -80 C. This clonotype was detected ten times or more. The sequence was collected from a man between 18 and 29 years old in good health. The sequenced material came from PBMCs.

CDR3 protein: CASSVGGASFGPAYNEQFF. CDR3 nucleotide sequence: TGTGCCAGCAGCGTAGGGGGGGCGAGTTTTGGTCCAGCTTACAATGAGCAGTTCTTC. This chain links TRBV9 with TRBJ2-1; D may match TRBD1 or TRBD2 (6 bases each). The germline gives CDR1 SGDLS, CDR2 YYNGEE. CDR3 length: 19 residues. V was trimmed by 0 bases and J by 4 bases, leaving 23 bases between them.